This T cell receptor beta chain was captured by sequencing in a study of response to subunit inactivated influenza vaccine. Study-wide results and caveats: The authors suggested that every seasonal influenza vaccination recruits few new T cells.

About this clonotype itself: The antigen remains unidentified.

TCRdb called the RT-PCR reads again in MiXCR, with one record for every CDR3 protein. The table has hundreds of thousands of distinct CDR3 sequences, over 25% seen once. This CDR3 spans 15 amino acids. Germline CDR1 and CDR2: SGHVS and FQNEAQ. V gave up 5 bases and J gave up 4 bases; unmatched junction bases: 7. The receptor was isolated from a man aged 50 to 60 who received an inactivated influenza vaccine. The chain employs TRBV7-8 and TRBJ2-3; 9 bases fit TRBD1. The sequenced sample was CD4+ T cells sorted from PBMCs, obtained about 5 days after vaccination. The CDR3 DNA sequence: TGTGCCAGCAGCGATAGGAGGGACAGGGCAGATACGCAGTATTTT. Protein sequence: CASSDRRDRADTQYF.